The clone carrying this TCR beta chain was seen a few times. Its specificity is not known. The entirety of the isolated RNA underwent reverse transcription, so expressed TCRB transcripts were sequenced. Using immunoSEQ multiplex PCR, the repertoire was profiled, and TCRdb retains in-frame clones only, with some absent. The sample consists of hundreds of thousands of clones, roughly 15% of them appearing once. The sample is drawn from a study of beta chain features in type 1 diabetes. Study-wide results and caveats: Lower insertion and higher deletion counts appeared at VDJ junctions in type 1 diabetes patients.

This CDR3 has 15 residues. Germline V lookup: CDR1 SGHTA, CDR2 FQGNSA. After removal of 5 bases from V and 0 bases from J, the junction contained 7 bases not matched to a gene. The specimen sequenced was naive CD4+ T cells from blood. J is TRBJ2-7 and V is TRBV7-2; 7 bases agree with TRBD1. This clonotype was obtained from a man between 18 and 35 years old in good health. The CDR3: CASSIRTGSSYEQYF. CDR3 coding DNA: TGTGCCAGCAGCATAAGGACAGGTAGCTCCTACGAGCAGTACTTC.